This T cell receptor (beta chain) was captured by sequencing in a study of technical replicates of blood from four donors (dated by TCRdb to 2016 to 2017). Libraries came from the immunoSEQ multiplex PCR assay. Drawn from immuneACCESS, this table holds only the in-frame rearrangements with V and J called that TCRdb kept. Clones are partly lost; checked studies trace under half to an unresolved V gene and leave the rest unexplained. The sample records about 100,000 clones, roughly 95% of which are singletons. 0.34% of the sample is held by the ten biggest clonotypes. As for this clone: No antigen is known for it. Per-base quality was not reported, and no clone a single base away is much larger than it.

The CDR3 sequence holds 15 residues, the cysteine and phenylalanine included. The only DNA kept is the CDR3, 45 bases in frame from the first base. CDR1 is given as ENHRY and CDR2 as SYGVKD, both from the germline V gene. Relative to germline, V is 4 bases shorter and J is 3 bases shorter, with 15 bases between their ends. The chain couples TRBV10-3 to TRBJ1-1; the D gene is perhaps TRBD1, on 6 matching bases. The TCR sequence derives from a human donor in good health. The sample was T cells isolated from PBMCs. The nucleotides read TGTGCCATCAGTGCCACGGACAGAGGGGACACTGAAGCTTTCTTT. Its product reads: CAISATDRGDTEAFF.